This entry lists 31 T cell receptor beta chains sequenced from one sample in a study of T cells in localized non-small cell lung cancer. Some clones are missing from TCRdb's copy, which holds only in-frame ones; the method was immunoSEQ multiplex PCR. The top ten hold over 2.5% of the sample, which has roughly 86,000 clones, roughly 81% seen once. Specimen: peripheral blood, collected before any cancer treatment. These receptors came from a man aged 40 to 70 with stage I lung adenocarcinoma.

The gene calls are TRBV11-3 and TRBJ1-5, with a weak D call TRBD1 (5 bases). The V gene's germline CDR1 is SGHNT and CDR2 YENEEA. Deletions cut 9 bases from V and 6 bases from J, with 18 bases between. This CDR3 region has 14 residues. The CDR3 DNA sequence: TGTGCCAGGGGGACTGGCGTGCCGAGTCAGCCCCAGCATTTT. It specifies CARGTGVPSQPQHF. Together with reference TRBV11-3 and TRBJ1-5, the CDR3 gives the full variable domain: EAGVVQSPRYKIIEKKQPVAFWCNPISGHNTLYWYLQNLGQGPELLIRYENEEAVDDSQLPKDRFSAERLKGVDSTLKIQPAELGDSAVYLCARGTGVPSQPQHFGDGTRLSIL.

The rearrangement links TRBV7-2 to TRBJ2-3; no firm D call. V was pared by 3 bases and J by 4 bases, with 5 bases between. The CDR3 spans 12 residues. Germline V lookup: CDR1 SGHTA, CDR2 FQGNSA. The CDR3 nucleotides are TGTGCCAGCAGCTTGACCTCAGATACGCAGTATTTT. The encoded protein is CASSLTSDTQYF. Combining the CDR3 with reference TRBV7-2 and TRBJ2-3 gives the whole variable domain GAGVSQSPSNKVTEKGKDVELRCDPISGHTALYWYRQSLGQGLEFLIYFQGNSAPDKSGLPSDRFSAERTGGSVSTLTIQRTQQEDSAVYLCASSLTSDTQYFGPGTRLTVL.

This clone was found a few times. The chain couples TRBV30 to TRBJ1-2; perhaps TRBD1 as D (6 bases). Germline V gene sequence: CDR1 GTSNPN, CDR2 SVGIG (reference sequence). The CDR3 has 12 residues. The ends were cut back, 3 bases at V and 6 bases at J, with 11 bases in the middle. This chain's CDR3 is CAWSRGLDGYTF. In DNA form, the CDR3 reads TGTGCCTGGAGCCGGGGGCTGGATGGCTACACCTTC. Full variable domain (outside the CDR3, taken from reference TRBV30 and TRBJ1-2): SQTIHQWPATLVQPVGSPLSLECTVEGTSNPNLYWYRQAAGRGLQLLFYSVGIGQISSEVPQNLSASRPQDRQFILSSKKLLLSDSGFYLCAWSRGLDGYTFGSGTRLTVV.

This clone was picked up a small number of times. The CDR3 here is CASGANGYTF. The DNA for the CDR3 is TGTGCCAGTGGAGCAAATGGCTACACCTTC. This chain connects TRBV19 to TRBJ1-2; D is unresolved. Germline V gives CDR1 LNHDA, CDR2 SQIVND (reference sequence). The V end was cut by 8 bases, the J end by 6 bases, with 7 bases between. The CDR3 contains 10 residues. The full variable domain, in which reference TRBV19 and TRBJ1-2 provide the parts outside the CDR3, is DGGITQSPKYLFRKEGQNVTLSCEQNLNHDAMYWYRQDPGQGLRLIYYSQIVNDFQKGDIAEGYSVSREKKESFPLTVTSAQKNPTAFYLCASGANGYTFGSGTRLTVV.

The rearrangement links TRBV27 to TRBJ2-3, with 8 bases that match TRBD2. The V gene's germline CDR1 is MNHEY and CDR2 SMNVEV (reference sequence). V was clipped by 6 bases and J by 3 bases; unmatched bases: 11. The CDR3 loop spans 16 amino acids. The DNA for the CDR3 is TGTGCCAGCAGCCCCGGCGGGGGGAAGTTAACAGATACGCAGTATTTT. It is translated as CASSPGGGKLTDTQYF.

The V call is TRBV19, the J call TRBJ2-3, with D possibly matching TRBD2 (6 bases). Germline CDR1 reads LNHDA; CDR2 reads SQIVND (reference sequence). The CDR3 has 15 residues. V was pared by 8 bases and J by 1 base, with 16 bases between. The CDR3 region has the DNA TGTGCCAGTGGGCGGGGCAGAGGGGGCACAGATACGCAGTATTTT. This codes for CASGRGRGGTDTQYF.

V gene TRBV5-1 combines with J gene TRBJ2-5; 14 bases line up with TRBD2. Germline CDR1 and CDR2: SGHRS and YFSETQ. CDR3 length: 16 residues. J gave up 2 bases and V 5 bases, and 5 bases lay outside the gene matches. The CDR3 here is CASRGGTSGRQETQYF. The CDR3 DNA reads as TGCGCCAGCAGGGGCGGGACTAGCGGGAGACAAGAGACCCAGTACTTC.

This chain connects TRBV15 to TRBJ2-5; D ambiguous. Trimming stripped 0 bases from V and 0 bases from J, with 5 bases between. Germline V gives CDR1 LNHNV, CDR2 YYDKDF (reference sequence). This CDR3 region has 14 residues. CDR3 in DNA: TGTGCCACCAGCAGAGATTCGGACCAAGAGACCCAGTACTTC. It encodes CATSRDSDQETQYF.

CDR3 DNA sequence: TGTGCCAGTAGTATGAGGGACTATGGCTACACCTTC. It specifies CASSMRDYGYTF. The chain recombines TRBV19 with TRBJ1-2; the D is unclear. This CDR3 has 12 amino acids. The germline V and J ends were trimmed by 3 bases and 3 bases, with 5 bases remaining between them. The germline V gene has CDR1 LNHDA and CDR2 SQIVND (reference sequence).

The chain joins TRBV27 to TRBJ1-2; 9 positions agree with TRBD1. The CDR3 has 14 residues. Unmatched junction bases numbered 7, after V lost 6 bases and J lost 5 bases. The V gene's germline CDR1 is MNHEY and CDR2 SMNVEV (reference sequence). CDR3 sequence: CASRNRGRGYGYTF. Written as DNA, the CDR3 is TGTGCCAGCAGAAACAGGGGGCGCGGGTATGGCTACACCTTC.

The V gene is TRBV30, the J gene TRBJ2-7; TRBD2 aligns across 10 bases. V lost 3 bases, J lost 2 bases, and 16 bases stayed unmatched. The CDR3 is made up of 18 amino acids. CDR1 GTSNPN and CDR2 SVGIG come from the germline V gene (reference sequence). The CDR3 region is CAWRFPIGLAVPPYEQYF. CDR3 sequence (DNA): TGTGCCTGGAGGTTTCCTATCGGACTAGCGGTTCCACCCTACGAGCAGTACTTC.

J is TRBJ2-2 and V is TRBV7-9, with a possible D match to TRBD2 (6 bases). Germline CDR1 reads SEHNR; CDR2 reads FQNEAQ (reference sequence). The CDR3 has 15 residues. The V and J ends lost 7 bases and 0 bases respectively, with 12 bases between them. The CDR3 nucleotides are TGTGCCAGCACCAGGGCGGGGTCGAACACCGGGGAGCTGTTTTTT. As protein: CASTRAGSNTGELFF.

This clone was counted a few times. The rearrangement joins TRBV9 to TRBJ1-2; TRBD1 matches at 7 bases. CDR1 is SGDLS and CDR2 is YYNGEE in the germline V gene. There are 15 residues in the CDR3. The V and J ends lost 3 bases and 5 bases, in that order; junction bases with no gene match: 10. The CDR3 sequence is CASSARTGSRYGYTF. As DNA, the CDR3 is TGTGCCAGCAGCGCACGGACAGGTTCACGGTATGGCTACACCTTC.

The V and J genes are TRBV7-3 and TRBJ2-5; unclear D gene. Trimming cost V 2 bases and J 3 bases, with 10 bases left between them. CDR1 and CDR2 (germline): SGHTA, FQGTGA. The CDR3 is made up of 14 amino acids. The CDR3 is CASSLSRTEETQYF. The CDR3 DNA sequence: TGTGCCAGCAGCTTATCCCGGACCGAAGAGACCCAGTACTTC.

The genes are TRBV14 and TRBJ2-1; 14 bases fit TRBD2. Germline loops: CDR1 SGHDN, CDR2 FVKESK. The CDR3 extends over 15 amino acids. With V trimmed by 6 bases and J by 8 bases, 6 bases remained unmatched. The CDR3 DNA is TGTGCCAGCAGTCGACTAGCGGGAGGGCTAGATGAGCAGTTCTTC. As protein: CASSRLAGGLDEQFF.

The gene calls are TRBV6-5 and TRBJ1-1, with a possible D match to TRBD1 (6 bases). V lost 5 bases to trimming and J lost 10 bases, with 20 bases between them. Per the germline V gene, CDR1 is MNHEY and CDR2 is SVGAGI. This CDR3 comprises 14 residues. The CDR3 reads CASSPTGGGLGAFF. CDR3 DNA sequence: TGTGCCAGCAGTCCGACAGGAGGGGGGCTTGGAGCTTTCTTT.

This clone has just a few counts. The chain couples TRBV2 to TRBJ1-5; a weak D match, TRBD1 (5 bases). CDR3 size: 13 residues. CDR1 is SNHLY and CDR2 is FYNNEI in the germline V gene. With 6 bases removed from V and 1 base from J, the gap between germline ends came to 7 bases. CDR3 protein: CASRTESNQPQHF. The CDR3 coding sequence is TGTGCCAGCAGGACAGAGAGCAATCAGCCCCAGCATTTT.

This rearrangement joins TRBV5-1 to TRBJ1-1, with D unclear. The CDR3 runs 13 residues. V gave up 4 bases and J gave up 1 base, with 8 bases separating them. Germline V gene data show CDR1 as SGHRS and CDR2 as YFSETQ. The CDR3 region is CASSMDGNTEAFF. CDR3 coding DNA: TGCGCCAGCAGCATGGACGGGAACACTGAAGCTTTCTTT.

V and J are TRBV6-5 and TRBJ2-7; the D is unclear. CDR1 is MNHEY, CDR2 SVGAGI, per germline. This CDR3 has 13 residues. V was trimmed by 3 bases and J by 0 bases, leaving 6 bases between them. CDR3 DNA sequence: TGTGCCAGCAGTTATTCCGCCTCCTACGAGCAGTACTTC. This sequence encodes CASSYSASYEQYF.

V usage is TRBV18 and J usage is TRBJ2-7; D remains ambiguous. CDR1 is KGHSH, CDR2 LQKENI, per germline. V lost 3 bases and J 0 bases, leaving 12 bases between the germline ends. The CDR3 totals 15 residues. The CDR3 sequence: CASSPSLETSYEQYF. CDR3 in DNA: TGTGCCAGCTCACCGTCATTGGAAACCTCCTACGAGCAGTACTTC. Full variable domain (outside the CDR3, taken from reference TRBV18 and TRBJ2-7): NAGVMQNPRHLVRRRGQEARLRCSPMKGHSHVYWYRQLPEEGLKFMVYLQKENIIDESGMPKERFSAEFPKEGPSILRIQQVVRGDSAAYFCASSPSLETSYEQYFGPGTRLTVT.

The V gene is TRBV30, the J gene TRBJ1-4; D call uncertain. The CDR3 consists of 14 residues. V was pared by 4 bases and J by 3 bases, with 12 bases between. Germline CDR1 is GTSNPN and CDR2 is SVGIG (reference sequence). The DNA for the CDR3 is TGTGCCTGGACCCTCGGGGTGGCTAATGAAAAACTGTTTTTT. Protein: CAWTLGVANEKLFF. The full variable domain, in which reference TRBV30 and TRBJ1-4 provide the parts outside the CDR3, is SQTIHQWPATLVQPVGSPLSLECTVEGTSNPNLYWYRQAAGRGLQLLFYSVGIGQISSEVPQNLSASRPQDRQFILSSKKLLLSDSGFYLCAWTLGVANEKLFFGSGTQLSVL.

Written as DNA, the CDR3 is TGTGCCAGCAGTTACTCTACGGCTAACACTGAAGCTTTCTTT. It encodes CASSYSTANTEAFF. The chain has TRBV6-5 and TRBJ1-1; D ambiguous. The length of the CDR3 is 14 residues. CDR1 MNHEY and CDR2 SVGAGI come from the germline V gene. V was pared by 0 bases and J by 2 bases, with 7 bases between.

This sequence joins TRBV7-8 and TRBJ1-6; tentative D call: TRBD1 (5 bases). V was pared by 1 base and J by 8 bases, with 12 bases between. The CDR3 contains 15 residues. CDR1 is SGHVS, CDR2 FQNEAQ, per germline. In DNA form, the CDR3 reads TGTGCCAGCAGCTTAGATCAGGGAAGCTATTCACCCCTCCACTTT. Its protein is CASSLDQGSYSPLHF.

This clone was recorded a few times. V is TRBV11-1 and J is TRBJ2-3; D is ambiguous. From germline, CDR1 is SGHAT and CDR2 FQDESV (reference sequence). The CDR3 totals 15 residues. V lost 5 bases to trimming and J lost 1 base, with 13 bases between them. CDR3 protein: CASSRWAAGTDTQYF. In nucleotides, the CDR3 is TGTGCCAGCAGCCGGTGGGCGGCGGGCACAGATACGCAGTATTTT.

The chain is built from TRBV27 and TRBJ2-6; 9 nucleotides line up with TRBD1. Germline CDR1 reads MNHEY; CDR2 reads SMNVEV (reference sequence). The CDR3 covers 17 residues. V was clipped by 7 bases and J by 0 bases; unmatched bases: 7. The CDR3 here is CASTRQGESSGANVLTF. The CDR3 DNA follows: TGTGCCAGCACCCGACAGGGGGAAAGCTCTGGGGCCAACGTCCTGACTTTC.

The chain links TRBV29-1 to TRBJ2-2; perhaps TRBD2 as D (5 bases). Germline CDR1 is SQVTM and CDR2 is ANQGSEA. Trimming left V 0 bases short and J 5 bases short, with 16 bases between. The CDR3 is 16 amino acids. CDR3 DNA: TGCAGCGTTGAAGATCAGGCGGGTGAAGGAACCGGGGAGCTGTTTTTT. Amino acid sequence: CSVEDQAGEGTGELFF.

This clone was detected only a few times. The J gene is TRBJ2-7, the V gene TRBV2, with a possible D match to TRBD1 (6 bases). CDR1 is SNHLY, CDR2 FYNNEI, per germline. CDR3 length: 14 amino acids. V was trimmed by 6 bases and J by 7 bases, leaving 19 bases between them. CDR3 sequence reads: CASSRAGASIEQYF. CDR3 DNA sequence: TGTGCCAGCAGCAGGGCAGGGGCCTCTATAGAGCAGTACTTC.

This chain uses TRBV6-5 with TRBJ1-2; 10 bases map to TRBD1. The CDR3 is 14 amino acids. Losses at the gene ends were 4 bases for V and 8 bases for J; bases not matched to a gene: 7. In germline, CDR1 is MNHEY, CDR2 SVGAGI. The CDR3 DNA follows: TGTGCCAGCAGTTTTAGACAGGGGGCGCGGGGCTACACCTTC. It specifies CASSFRQGARGYTF.

This chain links TRBV5-1 with TRBJ2-3; tentatively, D is TRBD2 (7 bases). Germline V gene data show CDR1 as SGHRS and CDR2 as YFSETQ. The CDR3 is 14 amino acids. The ends were cut back, 4 bases at V and 11 bases at J, with 20 bases in the middle. The CDR3 DNA sequence: TGCGCCAGCAGCACAAGGACGGGGGGCTTAGGGCAGTATTTT. This translates into CASSTRTGGLGQYF.

This clone was seen only once. The CDR3 loop is CASSPVSSSYNEQFF. DNA of the CDR3: TGTGCCAGCAGCCCCGTCAGTAGCTCCTACAATGAGCAGTTCTTC. The rearrangement joins TRBV11-2 to TRBJ2-1, with D hard to call. Germline lookup yields CDR1 SGHAT and CDR2 FQNNGV. This CDR3 region has 15 residues. V was pared by 5 bases and J by 0 bases, with 11 bases between.

The chain recombines TRBV29-1 with TRBJ1-2; D not resolved. The CDR3 is 16 amino acids. Germline V gene lookup returns CDR1 SQVTM and CDR2 ANQGSEA. V was pared by 0 bases and J by 7 bases, with 21 bases between. This chain's CDR3 is CSVEEGGRREISGYTF. CDR3 bases: TGCAGCGTTGAAGAGGGTGGACGCCGGGAAATAAGTGGCTACACCTTC.